This record concerns one T cell receptor (beta chain) sequence. Its antigen remains unknown. This record belongs to a study of STAT5B mutations in CD4+ large granular lymphocyte leukemia. General study points: Without putative leukemic clones, patient CD4-sorted repertoires remained more clonal than healthy CD4+ repertoires.

This was a survey-level run. Original methodology: Productive clonotypes were detectable down to 2.59 x 10-5 frequency. Clones were read by immunoSEQ multiplex PCR, and TCRdb kept only the in-frame ones, dropping some. V and J calls and clone size are given by that table; D and trimming were obtained from the DNA. Seen here are over 20,000 clones, 65% to 90% observed once, and the top ten hold more than 0.25%. This CDR3 spans 16 amino acids. Germline loops: CDR1 MDHEN, CDR2 SYDVKM. Trimming pared 5 bases from V and 0 bases from J, leaving 14 bases between. The rearrangement links TRBV28 to TRBJ1-3; possibly TRBD1 for D (6 bases). The sequence was collected from a human donor in good health. The sample was CD4+ T cells from blood buffy coats. The chain's CDR3 is CASSENQGGSGNTIYF. CDR3 sequence (DNA): TGTGCCAGCAGTGAAAACCAAGGGGGCTCTGGAAACACCATATATTTT.